One and the same sample provided the 26 T cell receptor beta chains below, sequenced in a study of cytomegalovirus exposure and HLA in healthy donors. PCR involved 60 Vbeta and 13 Jbeta primers. Produced via immunoSEQ multiplex PCR; TCRdb's table is partial and in-frame only. The sample lists 100,000 or so clones; around 80% were seen once. The specimen sequenced was PBMCs. The receptors were sampled from a female donor in good health and CMV-seropositive.

The chain has TRBV7-2 and TRBJ1-1; D might be TRBD1 (5 bases). This CDR3 has 14 residues. The V and J ends lost 2 bases and 4 bases respectively, with 11 bases between them. Germline V gene data show CDR1 as SGHTA and CDR2 as FQGNSA. The CDR3 DNA is TGTGCCAGCAGCTTAAATGGGGCAATCACTGAAGCTTTCTTT. It is translated as CASSLNGAITEAFF.

In its sample, this clone was seen a few times. J is TRBJ2-2 and V is TRBV7-9; tentative D call: TRBD1 (6 bases). The V end lost 8 bases, the J end lost 1 base, and 17 bases lay between the germline ends. From germline, CDR1 is SEHNR and CDR2 FQNEAQ (reference sequence). This CDR3 comprises 16 residues. The CDR3 DNA sequence: TGTGCCAGCCCTGTGGGGGCGGGTCGGAACACCGGGGAGCTGTTTTTT. This gives the protein CASPVGAGRNTGELFF.

This clone has only a few counts. In nucleotides, the CDR3 is TGCGCCAGCAGCTTGACGGGACAGGGGAAAGTCACAACTAATGAAAAACTGTTTTTT. Translation gives CASSLTGQGKVTTNEKLFF. The chain combines TRBV5-1 with TRBJ1-4; TRBD1 matches at 10 bases. J was trimmed by 0 bases and V by 1 base; bases with no gene match: 9. Germline CDR1 and CDR2: SGHRS and YFSETQ. The CDR3 sequence is 19 residues long.

In its sample, this clone was seen once. A junction boundary mismatches the germline segment, possibly from a read error. This sample also contains other DNA sequences that code for the same CDR3. This sequence joins TRBV18 and TRBJ1-1; 8 nucleotides agree with TRBD1. The length of the CDR3 is 14 residues. Germline CDR1 is KGHSH and CDR2 is LQKENI. CDR3 residues: CASLIDRGNTEAFF. The CDR3 bases are TGTGCCAGCTTGATTGACAGGGGAAACACTGAAGCTTTTTTT.

The chain joins TRBV6-5 to TRBJ1-1, with TRBD1 matching 10 bases. V shed 2 bases and J 10 bases; nucleotides not matched to a gene: 7. This CDR3 is built from 14 residues. Germline V lookup: CDR1 MNHEY, CDR2 SVGAGI. For the CDR3, the DNA is TGTGCCAGCAGTTACACGACAGGGGGCGCTTCAGCTTTCTTT. It is translated as CASSYTTGGASAFF.

J is TRBJ2-1 and V is TRBV5-1, with 14 bases fitting TRBD2. CDR3 size: 17 residues. The V segment lost 3 bases and the J segment 8 bases; nucleotides outside the gene matches: 10. Germline CDR1 and CDR2: SGHRS and YFSETQ. The CDR3 coding sequence is TGCGCCAGCAGCTCCGGACTAGCGGGGGGTTTCAGCCATGAGCAGTTCTTC. Encoded protein: CASSSGLAGGFSHEQFF. The complete variable domain, with remaining parts taken from reference TRBV5-1 and TRBJ2-1, reads KAGVTQTPRYLIKTRGQQVTLSCSPISGHRSVSWYQQTPGQGLQFLFEYFSETQRNKGNFPGRFSGRQFSNSRSEMNVSTLELGDSALYLCASSSGLAGGFSHEQFFGPGTRLTVL.

The V and J genes are TRBV27 and TRBJ1-5; 12 bases fit TRBD1. CDR1 and CDR2 from the germline V gene are MNHEY and SMNVEV (reference sequence). This CDR3 region has 17 residues. Unmatched junction bases numbered 10, after V lost 6 bases and J lost 4 bases. CDR3 amino acids: CASSLVGTGGANQPQHF. The CDR3 DNA sequence: TGTGCCAGCAGCCTCGTAGGGACAGGGGGCGCAAATCAGCCCCAGCATTTT.

This chain connects TRBV13 to TRBJ2-3, with D perhaps matching TRBD1 (6 bases). CDR3 size: 16 residues. V was trimmed by 0 bases and J by 0 bases, leaving 10 bases between them. The germline gives CDR1 PRHDT, CDR2 FYEKMQ (reference sequence). The DNA of the CDR3 is TGTGCCAGCAGCTTAGGGTGGGGGCGAAGCACAGATACGCAGTATTTT. It yields the protein CASSLGWGRSTDTQYF.

The gene calls are TRBV7-8 and TRBJ1-2; 8 bases match TRBD1. The V gene end was trimmed by 5 bases and the J gene end by 5 bases; junction bases not matched to a gene: 4. The CDR3 loop spans 13 amino acids. Looked up from germline, CDR1 is SGHVS and CDR2 is FQNEAQ. This CDR3 reads CASSPGTGYGYTF. The DNA of the CDR3 is TGTGCCAGCAGCCCCGGGACAGGATATGGCTACACCTTC.

The chain is built from TRBV18 and TRBJ1-1, with D perhaps matching TRBD1 (6 bases). Trimming removed 3 bases at V and 4 bases at J, with 9 bases between. CDR3 size: 13 residues. Germline V gene lookup returns CDR1 KGHSH and CDR2 LQKENI. CDR3 DNA: TGTGCCAGCTCACCCGGACAGCCCACTGAAGCTTTCTTT. The encoded protein is CASSPGQPTEAFF.

The CDR3 protein is CASSKDRANTEAFF. In DNA form, the CDR3 reads TGTGCCAGCAGTAAGGACAGGGCGAACACTGAAGCTTTCTTT. The chain carries TRBV27 and TRBJ1-1; TRBD1 matches at 8 bases. Per germline, CDR1 MNHEY and CDR2 SMNVEV (reference sequence). The junction had 3 bases not matched to a gene; V was cut back by 5 bases and J by 1 base. This CDR3 is built from 14 residues.

The rearrangement links TRBV11-2 to TRBJ2-3; D gene ambiguous. The germline gives CDR1 SGHAT, CDR2 FQNNGV. The CDR3 sequence is 11 residues long. Trimming pared 5 bases from V and 5 bases from J, leaving 5 bases between. CDR3 amino acids: CASSPLDTQYF. DNA of the CDR3: TGTGCCAGCAGCCCACTAGATACGCAGTATTTT. Looking up the rest from reference TRBV11-2 and TRBJ2-3 gives the full variable domain: EAGVAQSPRYKIIEKRQSVAFWCNPISGHATLYWYQQILGQGPKLLIQFQNNGVVDDSQLPKDRFSAERLKGVDSTLKIQPAKLEDSAVYLCASSPLDTQYFGPGTRLTVL.

V and J are TRBV7-9 and TRBJ1-1, with TRBD1 identical over 7 bases. The junction had 5 bases not matched to a gene; V was cut back by 6 bases and J by 1 base. The CDR3 runs 14 residues. CDR1 and CDR2 (germline): SEHNR, FQNEAQ (reference sequence). CDR3 protein: CASSTDRRNTEAFF. In DNA, the CDR3 is TGTGCCAGCAGTACGGACAGGAGGAACACTGAAGCTTTCTTT. Drawing the rest from reference TRBV7-9 and TRBJ1-1, the complete variable domain is DTGVSQNPRHKITKRGQNVTFRCDPISEHNRLYWYRQTLGQGPEFLTYFQNEAQLEKSRLLSDRFSAERPKGSFSTLEIQRTEQGDSAMYLCASSTDRRNTEAFFGQGTRLTVV.

The chain carries TRBV7-8 and TRBJ2-2; 10 bases fit TRBD1. The germline V gene encodes CDR1 SGHVS and CDR2 FQNEAQ. This CDR3 contains 16 residues. V lost 6 bases, J lost 4 bases, and 8 bases stayed unmatched. The CDR3 region has the DNA TGTGCCAGCAGTCTGGGACAGGGGACGTTCACCGGGGAGCTGTTTTTT. Encoded protein: CASSLGQGTFTGELFF.

This clone was found a few times. At one end, the junction sequence differs from germline, possibly due to a read error. The chain links TRBV6-4 to TRBJ2-6, with 12 bases matching TRBD1. Germline V lookup: CDR1 MRHNA, CDR2 SNTAGT. The CDR3 sequence is 18 residues long. Here the CDR3 reads CASSDEGTGGSGANGLTF. Here the CDR3 DNA reads TGTGCCAGCAGTGACGAAGGGACAGGGGGCTCTGGGGCCAACGGCCTGACTTTC.

This clone came up once. This chain uses TRBV4-3 with TRBJ2-1, with a possible D match to TRBD2 (6 bases). Germline CDR1 is LGHNA and CDR2 is YSLEER. The CDR3 covers 18 residues. V lost 0 bases and J 0 bases, leaving 15 bases between the germline ends. The CDR3 sequence is CASSQEPSGPSSYNEQFF. CDR3 nucleotides: TGCGCCAGCAGCCAAGAGCCGAGCGGGCCTTCCTCCTACAATGAGCAGTTCTTC.

The chain has TRBV30 and TRBJ2-5; 10 bases fit TRBD2. This CDR3 has 15 amino acids. Trimming removed 0 bases from V and 0 bases from J; junction bases left unmatched: 1. Germline-derived CDR1 and CDR2 are GTSNPN and SVGIG (reference sequence). CDR3 sequence (DNA): TGTGCCTGGAGTGTAGCGGGAGGGAACCAAGAGACCCAGTACTTC. Translation: CAWSVAGGNQETQYF. Based on the CDR3 plus reference TRBV30 and TRBJ2-5, the full variable domain is SQTIHQWPATLVQPVGSPLSLECTVEGTSNPNLYWYRQAAGRGLQLLFYSVGIGQISSEVPQNLSASRPQDRQFILSSKKLLLSDSGFYLCAWSVAGGNQETQYFGPGTRLLVL.

The chain carries TRBV10-2 and TRBJ2-1, with TRBD2 identical over 13 bases. This CDR3 region has 16 residues. Per the germline V gene, CDR1 is WSHSY and CDR2 is SAAADI. V lost 2 bases, J lost 6 bases, and 4 bases stayed unmatched. The CDR3 here is CASSEPTSGRANEQFF. The CDR3, as DNA: TGCGCCAGCAGTGAGCCAACTAGCGGGAGGGCCAATGAGCAGTTCTTC.

V and J are TRBV5-1 and TRBJ1-5, with TRBD1 matching over 7 bases. The ends lost 4 bases at V and 4 bases at J; junction bases unmatched: 2. This CDR3 spans 13 amino acids. Germline CDR1 SGHRS, CDR2 YFSETQ. The CDR3 region is CASSRDSNQPQHF. The CDR3 region has the DNA TGCGCCAGCAGCAGGGACAGTAATCAGCCCCAGCATTTT.

This sequence joins TRBV1 and TRBJ2-7; the table's D call, TRBD2, has no DNA check behind it. TRBV1 is an annotated pseudogene. The CDR3 length is 18 residues. DNA of the CDR3: TGCACCAGCAGCCAAGAGAGGGGACTAGCGGGAGAGAGGTACGAGCAGTACTTC. Protein sequence: CTSSQERGLAGERYEQYF.

The genes are TRBV12-5 and TRBJ2-3, with a possible D match to TRBD2 (5 bases). The V end lost 5 bases, the J end lost 2 bases, and 5 bases lay between the germline ends. This CDR3 comprises 12 residues. Germline-derived CDR1 and CDR2 are LGHNT and FRNRAP. The CDR3 reads CASGLATDTQYF. The CDR3 DNA sequence: TGTGCTAGTGGTCTAGCCACAGATACGCAGTATTTT. The complete variable domain, with remaining parts taken from reference TRBV12-5 and TRBJ2-3, reads DARVTQTPRHKVTEMGQEVTMRCQPILGHNTVFWYRQTMMQGLELLAYFRNRAPLDDSGMPKDRFSAEMPDATLATLKIQPSEPRDSAVYFCASGLATDTQYFGPGTRLTVL.

V is TRBV6-1 and J is TRBJ2-6; D is unresolved. There are 13 residues in the CDR3. Germline V CDR1 and CDR2: MNHNS, SASEGT. Between the trimmed V and J ends, which lost 8 bases and 4 bases, there was a span of 9 bases. The CDR3 region is CASAVQGANVLTF. The CDR3 DNA reads TGTGCCAGCGCGGTGCAAGGGGCCAACGTCCTGACTTTC.

The rearrangement links TRBV6-6 to TRBJ2-2, with D possibly TRBD1 on 6 matching bases. The CDR3 has 14 amino acids. Germline loops: CDR1 MNHNY, CDR2 SVGAGI (reference sequence). Trimming removed 0 bases from V and 4 bases from J, with 6 bases in between. CDR3 protein: CASSYSGATGELFF. In DNA, the CDR3 is TGTGCCAGCAGTTACTCGGGGGCCACCGGGGAGCTGTTTTTT.

The rearrangement links TRBV18 to TRBJ1-1; TRBD1 matches 8 bases. Germline loops: CDR1 KGHSH, CDR2 LQKENI. This CDR3 is built from 14 residues. V dropped 4 bases and J dropped 5; count of bases not matched to a gene: 6. The CDR3 loop is CASSLKQGGTEAFF. CDR3 nucleotide sequence: TGTGCCAGCTCACTAAAACAGGGGGGGACTGAAGCTTTCTTT.

The chain combines TRBV7-2 with TRBJ2-3; 10 bases map to TRBD2. There are 14 residues in the CDR3. V shed 4 bases, J shed 4 bases, and the junction held 2 bases outside the gene matches. CDR1 is SGHTA and CDR2 is FQGNSA in the germline V gene. The CDR3 is CASSSSGRADTQYF. The DNA of the CDR3 is TGTGCCAGCAGCTCAAGCGGGAGGGCAGATACGCAGTATTTT.

This clone was detected once. The chain employs TRBV10-3 and TRBJ1-5; 7 nucleotides match TRBD1. The length of the CDR3 is 14 residues. The V gene end was trimmed by 11 bases and the J gene end by 0 bases; junction bases not matched to a gene: 7. Germline V gives CDR1 ENHRY, CDR2 SYGVKD. The CDR3 loop reads CACSQGVSNQPQHF. CDR3 bases: TGTGCCTGTAGTCAGGGGGTTAGCAATCAGCCCCAGCATTTT.